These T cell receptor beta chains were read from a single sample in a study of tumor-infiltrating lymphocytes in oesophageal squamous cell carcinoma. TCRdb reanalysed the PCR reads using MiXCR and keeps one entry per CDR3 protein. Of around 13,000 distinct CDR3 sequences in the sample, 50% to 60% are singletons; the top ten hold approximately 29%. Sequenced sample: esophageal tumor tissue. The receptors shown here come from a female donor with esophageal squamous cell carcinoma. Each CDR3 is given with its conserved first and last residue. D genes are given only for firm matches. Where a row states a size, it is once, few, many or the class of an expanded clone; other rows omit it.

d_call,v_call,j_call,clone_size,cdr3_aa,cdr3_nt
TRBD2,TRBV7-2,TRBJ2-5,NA,CASSFHLAGGGETQYF,TGTGCCAGCAGCTTCCATTTAGCGGGGGGGGGAGAGACCCAGTACTTC
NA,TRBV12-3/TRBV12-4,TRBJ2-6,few,CASNPLRDAELWLHLRF,NA
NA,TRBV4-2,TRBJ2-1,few,CASSHRDNEQFF,TGTGCCAGCAGCCATCGAGACAATGAGCAGTTCTTC
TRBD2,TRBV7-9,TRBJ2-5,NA,CASSLAVGGETQYF,TGTGCCAGCAGCTTAGCGGTCGGGGGGGAGACCCAGTACTTC
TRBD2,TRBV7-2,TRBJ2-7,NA,CASSSPAGNSYEQYF,TGTGCCAGCAGCTCCCCAGCGGGAAACTCCTACGAGCAGTACTTC
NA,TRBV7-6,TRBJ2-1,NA,CASSLVGTYDNEQFF,TGTGCCAGCAGCTTAGTCGGGACTTACGACAATGAGCAGTTCTTC
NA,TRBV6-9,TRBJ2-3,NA,CASSPKLGTDTQYF,TGTGCCAGCAGTCCGAAGCTAGGAACAGATACGCAGTATTTT
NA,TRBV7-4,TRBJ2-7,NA,CASSPLSSYEQYF,TGTGCCAGCAGCCCCTTAAGCTCCTACGAGCAGTACTTC
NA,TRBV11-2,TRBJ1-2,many,CASSLKGPNTF,TGTGCCAGCAGCTTAAAGGGGCCTAACACCTTC
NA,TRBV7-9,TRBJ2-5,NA,CASSSRGSPPETQYF,TGTGCTAGCAGCTCCCGCGGTAGCCCACCCGAGACCCAGTACTTC
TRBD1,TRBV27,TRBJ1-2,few,CASKGTGWDYGYTF,TGTGCCAGCAAAGGGACAGGGTGGGACTATGGCTACACCTTC
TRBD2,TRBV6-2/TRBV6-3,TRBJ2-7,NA,CASSYPFGLAAYNEQYF,TGTGCCAGCAGTTACCCCTTCGGACTAGCGGCATACAATGAGCAGTACTTC
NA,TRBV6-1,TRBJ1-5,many,CASSSTGRDQPQHF,TGTGCCAGCAGCTCCACAGGGAGGGATCAGCCCCAGCATTTT
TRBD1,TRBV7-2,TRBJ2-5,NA,CASSLGEGTAQYF,TGTGCCAGCAGCTTAGGGGAAGGGACAGCTCAGTACTTC
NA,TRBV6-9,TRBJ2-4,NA,CASSYVTHNEQYF,TGTGCCAGCAGTTACGTCACCCACAATGAGCAGTACTTC
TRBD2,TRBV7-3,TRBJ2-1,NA,CASSIGTNNEQFF,TGTGCCAGCAGCATCGGGACTAACAATGAGCAGTTCTTC